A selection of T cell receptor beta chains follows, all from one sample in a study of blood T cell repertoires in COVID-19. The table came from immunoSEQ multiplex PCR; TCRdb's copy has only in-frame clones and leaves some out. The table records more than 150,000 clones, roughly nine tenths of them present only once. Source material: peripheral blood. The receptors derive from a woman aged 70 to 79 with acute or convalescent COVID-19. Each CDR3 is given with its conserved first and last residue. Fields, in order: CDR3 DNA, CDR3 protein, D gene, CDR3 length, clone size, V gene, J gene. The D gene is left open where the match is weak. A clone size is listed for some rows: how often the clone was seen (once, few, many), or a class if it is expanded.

CDR3nt: TGTGCCAGCACTAGACAGGGCATGAACACTGAAGCTTTCTTT
CDR3aa: CASTRQGMNTEAFF
d_gene: TRBD1
len: 14
abundance: -
v_gene: TRBV2
j_gene: TRBJ1-1

CDR3nt: TGTGCCATCGGTCGGGAGGCGGGCAATGAGCAGTTCTTC
CDR3aa: CAIGREAGNEQFF
d_gene: TRBD2
len: 13
abundance: -
v_gene: TRBV10-3
j_gene: TRBJ2-1

CDR3nt: TGTGCCAGCTCACCCCAAAAACACTCTACTAGCGGGAGTTCGTACTTC
CDR3aa: CASSPQKHSTSGSSYF
d_gene: TRBD2
len: 16
abundance: -
v_gene: TRBV18
j_gene: TRBJ2-7

CDR3nt: TGTGCCAGTAGTCGACAGACCCAGAACACTGAAGCTTTCTTT
CDR3aa: CASSRQTQNTEAFF
d_gene: -
len: 14
abundance: -
v_gene: TRBV19
j_gene: TRBJ1-1

CDR3nt: TGTGCCAGCAGCCAAGCCTCCACGGCGGGGGGACTAGCGCATACGCAGTATTTT
CDR3aa: CASSQASTAGGLAHTQYF
d_gene: TRBD2
len: 18
abundance: -
v_gene: TRBV3-1/TRBV3-2
j_gene: TRBJ2-3

CDR3nt: TGTGCCAGCAGTTCGGGGACTAGCGGTACCAATGAGCAGTTCTTC
CDR3aa: CASSSGTSGTNEQFF
d_gene: TRBD2
len: 15
abundance: -
v_gene: TRBV27
j_gene: TRBJ2-1

CDR3nt: TGTGCCATCAGTAGTAGGGAGGCAGATACGCAGTATTTT
CDR3aa: CAISSREADTQYF
d_gene: -
len: 13
abundance: -
v_gene: TRBV10-3
j_gene: TRBJ2-3

CDR3nt: TGTGCCACCAGTGACAGGGTGAATCAGCCCCAGCATTTT
CDR3aa: CATSDRVNQPQHF
d_gene: -
len: 13
abundance: once
v_gene: TRBV24-1
j_gene: TRBJ1-5

CDR3nt: TGTGCCAGCAGCACGGGGACAGGGACAACTGGAAACACCATATATTTT
CDR3aa: CASSTGTGTTGNTIYF
d_gene: TRBD1
len: 16
abundance: few
v_gene: TRBV7-9
j_gene: TRBJ1-3

CDR3nt: TGTGCCAGCAGCTTAGTGTACGGACAGGGGGACTACGAGCAGTACTTC
CDR3aa: CASSLVYGQGDYEQYF
d_gene: TRBD1
len: 16
abundance: once
v_gene: TRBV7-9
j_gene: TRBJ2-7

CDR3nt: TGTGCTAGTGGTTCAGATCCGGGACAAGTTAAAGAGACCCAGTACTTC
CDR3aa: CASGSDPGQVKETQYF
d_gene: -
len: 16
abundance: -
v_gene: TRBV12-5
j_gene: TRBJ2-5

CDR3nt: TGCGCCAGCAGCTTGGTAGATGGTGGAAACACCATATATTTT
CDR3aa: CASSLVDGGNTIYF
d_gene: -
len: 14
abundance: -
v_gene: TRBV5-1
j_gene: TRBJ1-3

CDR3nt: TGTGCCAGCAGCTTACTTCAGGTCTCTGGAAACACCATATATTTT
CDR3aa: CASSLLQVSGNTIYF
d_gene: -
len: 15
abundance: -
v_gene: TRBV5-6
j_gene: TRBJ1-3

CDR3nt: TGTGCCAGCAGCCTCTTATCTAACTATGGCTACACCTTC
CDR3aa: CASSLLSNYGYTF
d_gene: -
len: 13
abundance: once
v_gene: TRBV7-8
j_gene: TRBJ1-2

CDR3nt: TGTGCCAGCAGTGAAGGGACAACGAATCGGAAACTGTTTTTT
CDR3aa: CASSEGTTNRKLFF
d_gene: -
len: 14
abundance: -
v_gene: TRBV2
j_gene: TRBJ1-4

CDR3nt: TGTGCCAGCAGTCCGAGTGACAGGTTTTTTTACGGCTACACCTTC
CDR3aa: CASSPSDRFFYGYTF
d_gene: -
len: 15
abundance: -
v_gene: TRBV27
j_gene: TRBJ1-2

CDR3nt: TGTGCCAGCAGCTCCCAGGGTGGTGAGCAGTACTTC
CDR3aa: CASSSQGGEQYF
d_gene: -
len: 12
abundance: once
v_gene: TRBV7-9
j_gene: TRBJ2-7

CDR3nt: TGTGCCAGCACAGGTCCTGGGACCAGGGGTGGCTACACCTTC
CDR3aa: CASTGPGTRGGYTF
d_gene: -
len: 14
abundance: few
v_gene: TRBV6-5
j_gene: TRBJ1-2

CDR3nt: TGTGCCAGCAGTGAATCCGTCAGACTAGCGGGAGAAAATGAGCAGTTCTTC
CDR3aa: CASSESVRLAGENEQFF
d_gene: TRBD2
len: 17
abundance: once
v_gene: TRBV6-1
j_gene: TRBJ2-1

CDR3nt: TGTGCCAGCAGCCGTTGGGACAGGGAGAACACTGAAGCTTTCTTT
CDR3aa: CASSRWDRENTEAFF
d_gene: TRBD1
len: 15
abundance: -
v_gene: TRBV4-2
j_gene: TRBJ1-1

CDR3nt: TGTGCCAGCAGCAAGGAAGGGGACAGGGGTAATTCACCCCTCCACTTT
CDR3aa: CASSKEGDRGNSPLHF
d_gene: TRBD1
len: 16
abundance: once
v_gene: TRBV5-4
j_gene: TRBJ1-6

CDR3nt: TGTGCCAGCAGCTTAATCGGTGGAGTGAGCACAGATACGCAGTATTTT
CDR3aa: CASSLIGGVSTDTQYF
d_gene: -
len: 16
abundance: -
v_gene: TRBV11-2
j_gene: TRBJ2-3

CDR3nt: TGTGCCTGGAGTGCCGGACAGGGTCGATACAATGAGCAGTTCTTC
CDR3aa: CAWSAGQGRYNEQFF
d_gene: TRBD1
len: 15
abundance: -
v_gene: TRBV30
j_gene: TRBJ2-1

CDR3nt: TGCGCCAGCAGCTTGGGAGACAGGGCGTCGGGTGAGCAGTACTTC
CDR3aa: CASSLGDRASGEQYF
d_gene: TRBD1
len: 15
abundance: -
v_gene: TRBV5-1
j_gene: TRBJ2-7

CDR3nt: TGCGCCAGCAGCTTGGGGGGCGGACAGAGTACTCAAGAGACCCAGTACTTC
CDR3aa: CASSLGGGQSTQETQYF
d_gene: -
len: 17
abundance: -
v_gene: TRBV5-1
j_gene: TRBJ2-5

CDR3nt: TGTGCCAGCAGCCCCGGGACAGCCATGTATGGCTACACCTTC
CDR3aa: CASSPGTAMYGYTF
d_gene: TRBD1
len: 14
abundance: -
v_gene: TRBV2
j_gene: TRBJ1-2

CDR3nt: TGCGCCAGCAGCCAAGCCCGGGACACCCTTTACGAGCAGTACTTC
CDR3aa: CASSQARDTLYEQYF
d_gene: -
len: 15
abundance: -
v_gene: TRBV4-3
j_gene: TRBJ2-7

CDR3nt: TGTGCCAGCAGTTTCTCCAGGGACACCTTAACCTACGAGCAGTACTTC
CDR3aa: CASSFSRDTLTYEQYF
d_gene: -
len: 16
abundance: -
v_gene: TRBV28
j_gene: TRBJ2-7

CDR3nt: TGTGCCAGCATCGGACAGATGAACACTGAAGCTTTCTTT
CDR3aa: CASIGQMNTEAFF
d_gene: -
len: 13
abundance: -
v_gene: TRBV21-1
j_gene: TRBJ1-1

CDR3nt: TGTGCCTGGAGTGCTACAGGACTAGCGGGAGGTGAGCAGTTCTTC
CDR3aa: CAWSATGLAGGEQFF
d_gene: TRBD2
len: 15
abundance: -
v_gene: TRBV30
j_gene: TRBJ2-1

CDR3nt: TGTGCCAGCAGTTCTCACCTCCTGGACAGGGCATATAGCAATCAGCCCCAGCATTTT
CDR3aa: CASSSHLLDRAYSNQPQHF
d_gene: TRBD1
len: 19
abundance: -
v_gene: TRBV6-2/TRBV6-3
j_gene: TRBJ1-5

CDR3nt: TGTGCCAGCAGTTCCATCCAGGCCGCTGTTAATTCACCCCTCCACTTT
CDR3aa: CASSSIQAAVNSPLHF
d_gene: -
len: 16
abundance: -
v_gene: TRBV6-6
j_gene: TRBJ1-6

CDR3nt: TGTGCCAGCAGTGAAGTTGGGGGGTTCGGCTATGGCTACACCTTC
CDR3aa: CASSEVGGFGYGYTF
d_gene: -
len: 15
abundance: -
v_gene: TRBV6-1
j_gene: TRBJ1-2

CDR3nt: TGTGCCAGCAGTTTTGCGGCTAGCGGGAGGTACGGGGAGCTGTTTTTT
CDR3aa: CASSFAASGRYGELFF
d_gene: TRBD2
len: 16
abundance: -
v_gene: TRBV27
j_gene: TRBJ2-2

CDR3nt: TGTGCCAGCAGCTCGGGGAGCTGGGAAGTCCCTGGCGAGCAGTACTTC
CDR3aa: CASSSGSWEVPGEQYF
d_gene: -
len: 16
abundance: few
v_gene: TRBV7-2
j_gene: TRBJ2-7

CDR3nt: TGTGCCAGCAGCTTAGCTTTCAGGACAGGGAGCTCCTACGAGCAGTACTTC
CDR3aa: CASSLAFRTGSSYEQYF
d_gene: TRBD1
len: 17
abundance: -
v_gene: TRBV11-2
j_gene: TRBJ2-7

CDR3nt: TGCAGCGTTAGACAGGGAGCCTACGAGCAGTACTTC
CDR3aa: CSVRQGAYEQYF
d_gene: TRBD1
len: 12
abundance: -
v_gene: TRBV29-1
j_gene: TRBJ2-7

CDR3nt: TGTGCCAGCAGCGAAGACAGGGGGGTGGCTCTAAATGAAAAACTGTTTTTT
CDR3aa: CASSEDRGVALNEKLFF
d_gene: TRBD1
len: 17
abundance: -
v_gene: TRBV7-6
j_gene: TRBJ1-4

CDR3nt: TGCGCCAGCAGCCAAGATAGTTCCTATAATTCACCCCTCCACTTT
CDR3aa: CASSQDSSYNSPLHF
d_gene: -
len: 15
abundance: -
v_gene: TRBV4-3
j_gene: TRBJ1-6

CDR3nt: TGTGCCAGCAGCCTAAATAACGAGCAGTACTTC
CDR3aa: CASSLNNEQYF
d_gene: -
len: 11
abundance: -
v_gene: TRBV11-1
j_gene: TRBJ2-7

CDR3nt: TGCGCCAGCAGCGCCGGGACAGGCGCTCGTCAAAATGAAAAACTGTTTTTT
CDR3aa: CASSAGTGARQNEKLFF
d_gene: TRBD1
len: 17
abundance: once
v_gene: TRBV5-1
j_gene: TRBJ1-4

CDR3nt: TGTGCCAGCAGCCCCGGGGGGGCTATAGATACGCAGTATTTT
CDR3aa: CASSPGGAIDTQYF
d_gene: TRBD2
len: 14
abundance: -
v_gene: TRBV7-8
j_gene: TRBJ2-3

CDR3nt: TGCAGCGTTGAATGGGGGCGTGAGCAGTTCTTC
CDR3aa: CSVEWGREQFF
d_gene: -
len: 11
abundance: few
v_gene: TRBV29-1
j_gene: TRBJ2-1

CDR3nt: TGTGCCAGCAGTTACCAAAATTTCCCCTACAATGAGCAGTTCTTC
CDR3aa: CASSYQNFPYNEQFF
d_gene: -
len: 15
abundance: -
v_gene: TRBV6-5
j_gene: TRBJ2-1

CDR3nt: TGTGCCAGCGCGGGACAGACCTACGAGCAGTACTTC
CDR3aa: CASAGQTYEQYF
d_gene: -
len: 12
abundance: -
v_gene: TRBV12-3/TRBV12-4
j_gene: TRBJ2-7

CDR3nt: TGTGCCAGCAGCCCAGGCACAGGGAGCACAGATACGCAGTATTTT
CDR3aa: CASSPGTGSTDTQYF
d_gene: -
len: 15
abundance: -
v_gene: TRBV4-2
j_gene: TRBJ2-3